Given below is one T cell receptor beta chain in context. The CDR3 runs to 16 residues. Trimming removed 6 bases at V and 3 bases at J, with 20 bases between. CDR1 and CDR2 from the germline V gene are MDHEN and SYDVKM. TCRdb keeps only in-frame clones here, not all; method: immunoSEQ multiplex PCR. The table has fewer than 200,000 clones, around 92% seen once. This sample was included in a study of T cell responses to AZD1222 COVID-19 vaccine. The rearrangement links TRBV28 to TRBJ1-1; D not certain. Here the sequenced sample was peripheral blood, taken on day 0 of AZD1222 vaccination. The origin of this receptor is an adult in good health. CDR3 DNA: TGTGCCAGCAGCTCCCCCGGCTCCGGACGTGACACTGAAGCTTTCTTT. Its protein product is CASSSPGSGRDTEAFF.